One and the same sample provided the 19 T cell receptor beta chains below, sequenced in a study of CD8+CD57+ T cells in acquired aplastic anemia. Genomic DNA, the template, was used for profiling of the TCR beta VDJ and CDR3. From the reads, TCRdb called clonotypes with MiXCR, one entry per CDR3 protein. The sample carries 180,000 or so distinct CDR3 sequences, roughly half recorded once. Sequences were obtained from sorted CD4+, CD8+, or CD8+CD57+ T cells (not recorded which) from PBMCs. The origin of the receptors is a human donor in good health.

This chain connects TRBV6-1 to TRBJ1-1, with 8 bases matching TRBD1. Germline CDR1 is MNHNS and CDR2 is SASEGT. The CDR3 is made up of 12 amino acids. Losses at the gene ends were 7 bases for V and 7 bases for J; bases not matched to a gene: 5. The CDR3 is CASTQGAVEAFF. For the CDR3, the DNA is TGTGCCAGCACTCAGGGGGCAGTTGAAGCTTTCTTT.

To note about this clonotype: This CDR3 is missing its conserved last phenylalanine or tryptophan, likely due to a read error. J is TRBJ1-6 and V is TRBV2, with a weak D call TRBD1 (5 bases). V lost 3 bases, J lost 9 bases, and 12 bases lay in between. Germline CDR1 SNHLY, CDR2 FYNNEI. The CDR3 consists of 14 residues. CDR3 sequence: CASSEEGSGSPLHL. CDR3 DNA: TGTGCCAGCAGTGAGGAGGGGTCTGGTTCACCCCTCCACCTT.

Remarks on this clonotype: The junction shows a germline mismatch at one end, possibly a read error. J is TRBJ2-7 and V is TRBV7-6, with 7 bases matching TRBD2. The CDR3 totals 17 residues. CDR1 and CDR2 from the germline V gene are SGHVS and FNYEAQ. The chain's CDR3 is CASSLRGWGGPSYEQYF. CDR3 DNA: TGTGCTAGCAGCTTACGGGGTTGGGGAGGGCCCTCCTACGAGCAGTACTTC.

This clonotype was counted ten times or more. The chain has TRBV20-1 and TRBJ2-6, with TRBD1 matching over 9 bases. V shed 3 bases, J shed 0 bases, and the junction held 3 bases outside the gene matches. CDR1 and CDR2 from the germline V gene are DFQATT and SNEGSKA (reference sequence). The CDR3 runs 16 residues. The chain's CDR3 is CSASGQGYSGANVLTF. The CDR3 DNA reads TGCAGTGCTAGCGGACAGGGGTACTCTGGGGCCAACGTCCTGACTTTC.

About this clonotype: Because the CDR3 is missing its conserved closing phenylalanine or tryptophan, this is likely a read error. The chain employs TRBV2 and TRBJ1-1; tentatively, D is TRBD1 (5 bases). Trimming stripped 6 bases from V and 2 bases from J, with 10 bases between. CDR3 size: 13 residues. The germline gives CDR1 SNHLY, CDR2 FYNNEI. The DNA of the CDR3 is TGTGCCAGCAGCCCCGGGACCAACACTGAAGCTTTCCTT. It codes for CASSPGTNTEAFL.

This clonotype was detected ten times or more. The chain uses TRBV6-5 and TRBJ2-7, with a weak D call TRBD1 (6 bases). In germline, CDR1 is MNHEY, CDR2 SVGAGI. CDR3 length: 13 residues. With 4 bases removed from V and 2 bases from J, the gap between germline ends came to 9 bases. CDR3: CASSLDRTYEQYF. CDR3 in DNA: TGTGCCAGCAGTTTAGACAGGACCTACGAGCAGTACTTC.

This clonotype was seen many times. V gene TRBV19 combines with J gene TRBJ2-1; D is undetermined. Per the germline V gene, CDR1 is LNHDA and CDR2 is SQIVND (reference sequence). The CDR3 is 15 amino acids. Trimming stripped 10 bases from V and 0 bases from J, with 16 bases between. CDR3 DNA: TGTGCCACCAGCGAGGAAGCCCCCTCCTACAATGAGCAGTTCTTC. It codes for CATSEEAPSYNEQFF.

The chain couples TRBV2 to TRBJ1-1; D ambiguous. The length of the CDR3 is 13 residues. The germline V and J ends were trimmed by 6 bases and 0 bases, with 8 bases remaining between them. Germline CDR1 is SNHLY and CDR2 is FYNNEI. CDR3 sequence: CASRPLMNTEAFF. The CDR3 DNA follows: TGTGCCAGCAGACCCCTCATGAACACTGAAGCTTTCTTT.

Many counts were recorded for this clonotype. V usage is TRBV6-2 or TRBV6-3 and J usage is TRBJ1-5; no clear D. This CDR3 region has 13 residues. Trimming left V 5 bases short and J 0 bases short, with 5 bases between. CDR1 and CDR2 (germline): MNHEY, SVGEGT. CDR3 protein: CASSAYSNQPQHF. In DNA form, the CDR3 reads TGTGCCAGCAGTGCGTATAGCAATCAGCCCCAGCATTTT.

This clonotype was found a few times. The chain carries TRBV7-9 and TRBJ2-6; no definite D call. Per the germline V gene, CDR1 is SEHNR and CDR2 is FQNEAQ (reference sequence). CDR3 length: 9 residues. V was trimmed by 1 base and J by 14 bases, leaving 0 bases between them. The CDR3 nucleotides are TGTGCCAGCAGCTTAGTCCTGACTTTC. Translation: CASSLVLTF.

Remarks on this clonotype: In this CDR3 the conserved last residue, phenylalanine or tryptophan, is missing, so a read error is likely. It is unclear where the CDR3 begins or ends on the DNA, so no DNA is shown, and the CDR3 is as TCRdb lists it. This chain joins TRBV2 and TRBJ2-1. The CDR3 has 8 residues if both end residues are counted. Germline V lookup: CDR1 SNHLY, CDR2 FYNNEI. CDR3 loop: CASKKQLT.

This clonotype came up once. This may come from a read error, since a much larger clone is one base off. This CDR3 fails to terminate in the conserved phenylalanine or tryptophan, so it likely reflects a read error. The V call is TRBV6-1, the J call TRBJ2-7; no reliable D call. The CDR3 covers 12 residues. Trimming removed 6 bases at V and 7 bases at J, with 13 bases between. CDR1 MNHNS and CDR2 SASEGT come from the germline V gene. Written as DNA, the CDR3 is TGTGCCAGCAGAAAGAATCAAGGGGAGCAGTACTTA. The encoded protein is CASRKNQGEQYL.

V is TRBV15 and J is TRBJ1-2; TRBD1 matches at 7 bases. CDR1 and CDR2 from the germline V gene are LNHNV and YYDKDF (reference sequence). The J segment lost 6 bases and the V segment lost 4 bases, leaving 8 bases of the junction unmatched. The CDR3 sequence is 14 residues long. CDR3 amino acids: CATSTRVTGDGYTF. CDR3 nucleotide sequence: TGTGCCACCAGCACGCGCGTTACAGGGGATGGCTACACCTTC.

This chain's CDR3 is CSAVPLADSTDTQYF. CDR3 DNA sequence: TGCAGTGCTGTTCCACTAGCGGATAGCACAGATACGCAGTATTTT. V and J are TRBV20-1 and TRBJ2-3; 8 positions match TRBD2. Germline CDR1 DFQATT, CDR2 SNEGSKA (reference sequence). CDR3 length equals 15 residues. V lost 5 bases to trimming and J lost 0 bases; unmatched junction nucleotides: 7.

The rearrangement joins TRBV5-4 to TRBJ2-3; 10 bases line up with TRBD2. J lost 7 bases, V lost 0 bases, and 5 bases had no gene match. The CDR3 contains 15 residues. Germline loops: CDR1 SGHNT, CDR2 YYREEE (reference sequence). CDR3 sequence (DNA): TGTGCCAGCAGCTTGGTAGCTAGCGGGGGACATACGCAGTATTTT. Its protein product is CASSLVASGGHTQYF. Together with reference TRBV5-4 and TRBJ2-3, the CDR3 gives the full variable domain: ETGVTQSPTHLIKTRGQQVTLRCSSQSGHNTVSWYQQALGQGPQFIFQYYREEENGRGNFPPRFSGLQFPNYSSELNVNALELDDSALYLCASSLVASGGHTQYFGPGTRLTVL.

This clonotype appeared once. The chain uses TRBV19 and TRBJ2-3; D perhaps matches TRBD1 (5 bases). Germline lookup yields CDR1 LNHDA and CDR2 SQIVND (reference sequence). The V and J ends lost 6 bases and 2 bases respectively, with 15 bases between them. There are 15 residues in the CDR3. The chain's CDR3 is CASSQGRADTDTQYF. The CDR3, as DNA: TGTGCCAGTAGCCAGGGTCGCGCGGACACAGATACGCAGTATTTT.

This clonotype was observed at least ten times. The V gene is TRBV20-1, the J gene TRBJ2-5; D is possibly TRBD1 or TRBD2 (5 bases each). This CDR3 contains 18 residues. Per germline, CDR1 DFQATT and CDR2 SNEGSKA (reference sequence). With 1 base removed from V and 5 bases from J, the gap between germline ends came to 26 bases. The chain's CDR3 is CSARALGRTKGFGETQYF. CDR3 DNA: TGCAGTGCTAGAGCTCTGGGACGCACGAAGGGGTTCGGGGAGACCCAGTACTTC.

This chain uses TRBV19 with TRBJ1-1; TRBD1 is a possible D gene (5 bases). Germline CDR1 LNHDA, CDR2 SQIVND (reference sequence). The V and J ends lost 6 bases and 8 bases respectively, with 16 bases between them. The CDR3 loop spans 13 amino acids. This chain's CDR3 is CASSVSREFEAFF. DNA for the CDR3: TGTGCCAGTAGCGTAAGCAGGGAATTCGAAGCTTTCTTT.

The chain employs TRBV12-3 or TRBV12-4 and TRBJ2-2; D gene uncertain. V was pared by 6 bases and J by 2 bases, with 7 bases between. This CDR3 comprises 13 residues. The CDR3 region has the DNA TGTGCCAGCAGGCCTGGAAACACCGGGGAGCTGTTTTTT. It specifies CASRPGNTGELFF.